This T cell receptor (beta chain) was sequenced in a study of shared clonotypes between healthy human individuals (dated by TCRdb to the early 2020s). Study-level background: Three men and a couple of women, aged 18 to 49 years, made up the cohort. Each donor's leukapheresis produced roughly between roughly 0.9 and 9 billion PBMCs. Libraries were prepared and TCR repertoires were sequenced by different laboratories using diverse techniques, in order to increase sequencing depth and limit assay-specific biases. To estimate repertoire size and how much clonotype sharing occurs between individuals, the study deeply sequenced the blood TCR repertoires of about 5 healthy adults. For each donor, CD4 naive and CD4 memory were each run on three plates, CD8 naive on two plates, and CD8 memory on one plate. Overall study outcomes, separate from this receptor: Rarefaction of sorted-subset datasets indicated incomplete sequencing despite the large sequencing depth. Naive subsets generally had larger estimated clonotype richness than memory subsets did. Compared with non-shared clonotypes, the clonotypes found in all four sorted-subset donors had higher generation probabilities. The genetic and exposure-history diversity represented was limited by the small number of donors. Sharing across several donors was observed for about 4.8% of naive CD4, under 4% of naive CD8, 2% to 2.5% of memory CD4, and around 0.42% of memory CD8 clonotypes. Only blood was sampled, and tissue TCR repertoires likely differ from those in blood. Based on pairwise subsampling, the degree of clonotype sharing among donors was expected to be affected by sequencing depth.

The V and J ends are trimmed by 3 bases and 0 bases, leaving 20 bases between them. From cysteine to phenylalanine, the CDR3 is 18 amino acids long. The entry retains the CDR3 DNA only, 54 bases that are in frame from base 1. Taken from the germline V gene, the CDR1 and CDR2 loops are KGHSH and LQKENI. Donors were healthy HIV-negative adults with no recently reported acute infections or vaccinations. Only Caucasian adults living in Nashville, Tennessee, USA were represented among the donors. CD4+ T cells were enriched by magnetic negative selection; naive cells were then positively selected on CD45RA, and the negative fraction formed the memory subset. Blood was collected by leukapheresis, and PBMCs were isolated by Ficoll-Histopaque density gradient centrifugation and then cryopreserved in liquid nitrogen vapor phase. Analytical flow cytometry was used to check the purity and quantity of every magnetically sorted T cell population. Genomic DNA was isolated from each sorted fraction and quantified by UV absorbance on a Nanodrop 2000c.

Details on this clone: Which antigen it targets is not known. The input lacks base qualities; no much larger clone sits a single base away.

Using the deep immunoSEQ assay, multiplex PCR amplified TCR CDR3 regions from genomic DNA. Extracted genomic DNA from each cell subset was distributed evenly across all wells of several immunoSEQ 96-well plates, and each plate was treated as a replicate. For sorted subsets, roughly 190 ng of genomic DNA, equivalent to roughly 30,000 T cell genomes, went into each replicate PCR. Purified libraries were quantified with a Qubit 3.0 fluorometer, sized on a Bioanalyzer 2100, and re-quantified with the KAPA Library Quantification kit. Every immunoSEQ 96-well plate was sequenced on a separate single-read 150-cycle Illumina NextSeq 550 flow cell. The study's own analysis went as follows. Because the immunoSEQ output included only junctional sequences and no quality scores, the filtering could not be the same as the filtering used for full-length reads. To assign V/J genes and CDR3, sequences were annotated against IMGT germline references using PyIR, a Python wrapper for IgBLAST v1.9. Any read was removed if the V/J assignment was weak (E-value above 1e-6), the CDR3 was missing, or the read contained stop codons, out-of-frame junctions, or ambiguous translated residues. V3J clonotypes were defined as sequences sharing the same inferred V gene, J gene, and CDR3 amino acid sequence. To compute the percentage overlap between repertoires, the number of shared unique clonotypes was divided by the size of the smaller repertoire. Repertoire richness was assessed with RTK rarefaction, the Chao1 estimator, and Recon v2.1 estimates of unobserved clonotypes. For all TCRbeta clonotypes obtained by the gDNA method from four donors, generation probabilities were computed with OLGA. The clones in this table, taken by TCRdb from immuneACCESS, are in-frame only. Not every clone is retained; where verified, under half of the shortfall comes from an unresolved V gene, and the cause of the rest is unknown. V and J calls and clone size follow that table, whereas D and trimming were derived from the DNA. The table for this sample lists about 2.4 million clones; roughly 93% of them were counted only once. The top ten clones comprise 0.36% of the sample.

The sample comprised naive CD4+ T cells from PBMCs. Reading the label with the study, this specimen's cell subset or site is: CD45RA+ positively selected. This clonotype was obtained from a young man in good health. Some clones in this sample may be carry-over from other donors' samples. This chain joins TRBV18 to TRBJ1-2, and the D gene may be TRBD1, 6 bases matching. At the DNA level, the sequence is TGTGCCAGCTCACCGTCTCTGGAACAGGGACTAGCTAACTATGGCTACACCTTC. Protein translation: CASSPSLEQGLANYGYTF. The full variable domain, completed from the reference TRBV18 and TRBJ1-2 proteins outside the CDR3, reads NAGVMQNPRHLVRRRGQEARLRCSPMKGHSHVYWYRQLPEEGLKFMVYLQKENIIDESGMPKERFSAEFPKEGPSILRIQQVVRGDSAAYFCASSPSLEQGLANYGYTFGSGTRLTVV.